This T cell receptor (beta chain) comes out of a study of T cell repertoires in cytomegalovirus infection. For the study at large: The public TCR beta signatures pointed to both CMV infection and matching HLA type.

About this clonotype: Its antigen remains unidentified.

Looked up from germline, CDR1 is MDHEN and CDR2 is SYDVKM. V shed 4 bases and J 8 bases; nucleotides not matched to a gene: 13. This CDR3 is built from 17 residues. TCRdb re-called the reads through MiXCR, storing one row per CDR3 protein. The sample includes fewer than 550,000 distinct CDR3 sequences, about 17% seen only once; the top ten take 20% to 30%. General study points: Across the ex vivo response, the dominant clonotypes were HLA-C-restricted CMV-specific TCR beta clonotypes. Cumulative frequency (of public TCR beta family members) identified carriers of CMV plus the relevant HLA.

The sequence was collected from a human donor in good health (CMV status not recorded). Some clones in this sample may be carry-over from other donors' samples. This chain connects TRBV28 to TRBJ2-1, with 11 bases lining up with TRBD2. The sample comprised CD8+ T cells from PBMCs. CDR3 bases: TGTGCCAGCAGTTCCGCTCGCATAGCGGGAGGGACGGATGAGCAGTTCTTC. This sequence encodes CASSSARIAGGTDEQFF.